This T cell receptor (beta chain) was retrieved from a study of vaccination effects on CD4 cells after COVID-19. General study results and limits: Convalescent patients were scarce in the study, and it lacked early post-infection timepoints.

In regard to this clone: Antigen unknown.

Profiled with immunoSEQ multiplex PCR; TCRdb holds only in-frame clones, not every one. In the table there are 73,000 or so clones, around 81% of which are singletons. Germline assignment: CDR1 LNHDA and CDR2 SQIVND (reference sequence). The V and J ends lost 4 bases and 4 bases, in that order; junction bases with no gene match: 8. CDR3 size: 15 residues. Expansion of antigen-specific CD4+ T cells with viral peptide pools was carried out by the ViraFEST assay before sequencing. Investigators separated out CD4+ T cells once about 10 days of culture had passed. No vaccinee had earlier SARS-CoV-2 infection, and nucleocapsid antibodies were negative. Cultivation was performed at more than 1.5 million PBMC per well with 10 IU/ml IL-2 and about 10 ug/ml peptides added.

V usage is TRBV19 and J usage is TRBJ1-2; TRBD1 aligns across 8 bases. The source was CD4+ T cells from PBMCs cultured with SARS-CoV-2 spike peptides, collected before COVID-19 vaccination. The sequence came from a human donor who received a COVID-19 vaccine. The CDR3 protein is CASSTTTGAGYGYTF. CDR3 bases: TGTGCCAGTAGTACGACGACAGGGGCCGGCTATGGCTACACCTTC.